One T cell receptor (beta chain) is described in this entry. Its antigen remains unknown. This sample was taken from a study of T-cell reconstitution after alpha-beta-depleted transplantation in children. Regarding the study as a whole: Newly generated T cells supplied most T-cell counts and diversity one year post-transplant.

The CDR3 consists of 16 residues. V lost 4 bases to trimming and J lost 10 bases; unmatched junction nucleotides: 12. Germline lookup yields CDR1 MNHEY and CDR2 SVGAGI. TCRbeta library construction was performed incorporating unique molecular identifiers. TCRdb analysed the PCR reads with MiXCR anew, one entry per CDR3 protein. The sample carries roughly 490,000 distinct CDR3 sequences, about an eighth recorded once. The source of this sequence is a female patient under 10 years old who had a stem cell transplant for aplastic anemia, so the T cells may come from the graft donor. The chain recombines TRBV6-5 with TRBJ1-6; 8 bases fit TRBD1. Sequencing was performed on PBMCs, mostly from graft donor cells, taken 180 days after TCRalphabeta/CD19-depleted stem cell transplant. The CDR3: CASSSYMDRAYSPLHF. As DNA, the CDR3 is TGTGCCAGCAGTTCCTACATGGACAGGGCTTACTCACCCCTCCACTTT.